The 26 T cell receptor beta chains given below trace back to one sample, sequenced in a study of blood T cell repertoires in COVID-19. TCRdb's table, derived via immunoSEQ multiplex PCR, lists solely in-frame clones and lacks some. The table shows hundreds of thousands of clones, with roughly 85% occurring only once. The specimen sequenced was peripheral blood. These receptor sequences come from a young woman with acute or convalescent COVID-19.

The chain joins TRBV7-8 to TRBJ1-5; D uncertain. Germline lookup yields CDR1 SGHVS and CDR2 FQNEAQ. With 1 base removed from V and 7 bases from J, the gap between germline ends came to 11 bases. This CDR3 spans 14 amino acids. The CDR3 DNA follows: TGTGCCAGCAGCTTAGACCCCCTCAGGCAGCCCCAGCATTTT. Translation gives CASSLDPLRQPQHF. The variable domain in full, completed from reference TRBV7-8 and TRBJ1-5, reads GAGVSQSPRYKVAKRGQDVALRCDPISGHVSLFWYQQALGQGPEFLTYFQNEAQLDKSGLPSDRFFAERPEGSVSTLKIQRTQQEDSAVYLCASSLDPLRQPQHFGDGTRLSIL.

The chain has TRBV5-4 and TRBJ2-3; no reliable D call. The CDR3 has 13 amino acids. Germline V gives CDR1 SGHNT, CDR2 YYREEE (reference sequence). Trimming removed 4 bases from V and 6 bases from J, with 12 bases in between. The CDR3 DNA follows: TGTGCCAGCAGCATGGAGCCTCCCGATACGCAGTATTTT. This sequence encodes CASSMEPPDTQYF.

V usage is TRBV5-8 and J usage is TRBJ1-2; no firm D call. Germline V CDR1 and CDR2: SGHTS, YDEGEE. This CDR3 comprises 16 residues. V gave up 0 bases and J gave up 3 bases, with 15 bases separating them. In DNA form, the CDR3 reads TGTGCCAGCAGCTTGGTTCGGCAGAAGGCGGACTATGGCTACACCTTC. Translating it yields CASSLVRQKADYGYTF.

The chain employs TRBV28 and TRBJ2-7; D may be TRBD1 (5 bases). The CDR3 length is 12 residues. Trimming removed 6 bases from V and 0 bases from J, with 6 bases in between. The germline CDR1 and CDR2 sequences are MDHEN and SYDVKM. DNA of the CDR3: TGTGCCAGCAGGGACACCTCCTACGAGCAGTACTTC. This gives the protein CASRDTSYEQYF.

The chain uses TRBV6-6 and TRBJ2-2, with D hard to call. The CDR3 length is 12 residues. CDR1 MNHNY and CDR2 SVGAGI come from the germline V gene (reference sequence). Trimming shortened V by 0 bases and J by 9 bases, and 5 bases separated the two germline ends. Here the CDR3 DNA reads TGTGCCAGCAGTTACTCCCTTCGGGAGCTGTTTTTT. It specifies CASSYSLRELFF.

The V call is TRBV4-2, the J call TRBJ2-5; the D gene is possibly TRBD2 (6 bases). The V gene's germline CDR1 is LGHNA and CDR2 YNFKEQ. Trimming took 4 bases from V and 5 from J, leaving 17 bases between them. The CDR3 has 15 amino acids. Here the CDR3 reads CASSPDYRGLETQYF. Written as DNA, the CDR3 is TGTGCCAGCAGCCCCGACTACCGGGGGTTGGAGACCCAGTACTTC.

This clone appeared once. This rearrangement joins TRBV7-2 to TRBJ2-7; D call uncertain. This CDR3 comprises 11 residues. V lost 3 bases, J lost 4 bases, and 4 bases lay in between. Germline V CDR1 and CDR2: SGHTA, FQGNSA. CDR3 in DNA: TGTGCCAGCAGCTTGCAGTACGAGCAGTACTTC. Its translation is CASSLQYEQYF.

The chain combines TRBV18 with TRBJ2-2, with 10 bases matching TRBD2. Germline lookup yields CDR1 KGHSH and CDR2 LQKENI. CDR3 length equals 16 residues. The J segment lost 1 base and the V segment lost 4 bases, leaving 3 bases of the junction unmatched. CDR3 nucleotides: TGTGCCAGCTCACTCCCTAGCGGGGGGAACACCGGGGAGCTGTTTTTT. Amino acid sequence: CASSLPSGGNTGELFF.

The rearrangement joins TRBV3-1 (or the pseudogene TRBV3-2) to TRBJ1-2, with D perhaps TRBD1 (5 bases). The V and J ends lost 1 base and 6 bases respectively, with 15 bases between them. This CDR3 comprises 15 residues. Germline CDR1 and CDR2: LGHDT and YNNKEL (reference sequence). DNA for the CDR3: TGTGCCAGCAGCCAAGTCCGGGGGGTCTTCAATGGCTACACCTTC. Amino acid sequence: CASSQVRGVFNGYTF.

The chain couples TRBV6-1 to TRBJ1-3, with D perhaps TRBD1 (6 bases). The CDR3 is 15 amino acids. In germline, CDR1 is MNHNS, CDR2 SASEGT. V was cut by 1 base and J by 3 bases, with 10 bases left in between. The CDR3 DNA follows: TGTGCCAGCAGTGAAGACAGGGATAATGGAAACACCATATATTTT. This codes for CASSEDRDNGNTIYF.

This chain joins TRBV18 and TRBJ2-2; D perhaps matches TRBD1 (6 bases). CDR1 is KGHSH, CDR2 LQKENI, per germline. Trimming removed 7 bases from V and 6 bases from J, with 12 bases in between. This CDR3 spans 13 amino acids. CDR3 bases: TGTGCCAGCTGCGTGGGGGCGTCCGGGGAGCTGTTTTTT. Its protein product is CASCVGASGELFF.

The chain links TRBV6-2 or TRBV6-3 to TRBJ2-4; 7 nucleotides align to TRBD1. The CDR3 contains 15 residues. After removal of 6 bases from V and 0 bases from J, the junction contained 5 bases not matched to a gene. Germline loops: CDR1 MNHEY, CDR2 SVGEGT. The CDR3 DNA reads as TGTGCCAGCAGCCAACAGGGGTCAGCCAAAAACATTCAGTACTTC. Amino acids: CASSQQGSAKNIQYF.

This clone was found once. The CDR3 region is CASGQGMNTEAFF. The CDR3 coding sequence is TGTGCCAGTGGACAGGGTATGAACACTGAAGCTTTCTTT. The rearrangement joins TRBV19 to TRBJ1-1, with TRBD1 matching 8 bases. The germline gives CDR1 LNHDA, CDR2 SQIVND (reference sequence). The CDR3 extends over 13 amino acids. The V and J ends lost 8 bases and 0 bases, in that order; junction bases with no gene match: 2.

This chain joins TRBV4-1 and TRBJ2-2; 10 nucleotides line up with TRBD2. This CDR3 comprises 17 residues. V dropped 4 bases and J dropped 5; count of bases not matched to a gene: 10. Germline values: CDR1 MGHRA, CDR2 YSYEKL. The DNA for the CDR3 is TGCGCCAGCAGCCCAGTACTAGCGGGATCGGGGACCGGGGAGCTGTTTTTT. It codes for CASSPVLAGSGTGELFF.

The J gene is TRBJ1-2, the V gene TRBV24-1; possible D gene TRBD1, 5 bases. This CDR3 is built from 13 residues. V lost 7 bases to trimming and J lost 8 bases, with 16 bases between them. Per germline, CDR1 KGHDR and CDR2 SFDVKD. Written as DNA, the CDR3 is TGTGCCACCAGGCCTAGGATAGGGGTGGGCTACACCTTC. This codes for CATRPRIGVGYTF.

This clone has just a few counts. The CDR3 is CASSQDRGFGYTF. The CDR3 DNA reads as TGCGCCAGCAGCCAAGACAGGGGTTTTGGCTACACCTTC. V gene TRBV4-1 combines with J gene TRBJ1-2; possibly TRBD1 for D (6 bases). The V gene lost 0 bases and the J gene lost 7 bases, with 9 bases spanning the gap. Per the germline V gene, CDR1 is MGHRA and CDR2 is YSYEKL. The CDR3 runs to 13 residues.

This chain uses TRBV2 with TRBJ2-3; 9 nucleotides line up with TRBD1. CDR1 is SNHLY and CDR2 is FYNNEI in the germline V gene. The junction had 11 bases not matched to a gene; V was cut back by 5 bases and J by 5 bases. There are 16 residues in the CDR3. The CDR3 bases are TGTGCCAGCAGTAGTTGGGGGACAGGGTCGCGAGATACGCAGTATTTT. Residues: CASSSWGTGSRDTQYF.

A word on this clone: This same CDR3 is encoded by further DNA sequences in the sample. The chain is built from TRBV4-1 and TRBJ2-7, with 11 bases matching TRBD2. Germline CDR1 is MGHRA and CDR2 is YSYEKL. V lost 4 bases to trimming and J lost 0 bases; unmatched junction nucleotides: 2. The CDR3 has 15 residues. The CDR3 here is CASSLTSGSSYEQYF. The CDR3 DNA is TGCGCCAGCAGCCTCACTAGCGGGAGCTCCTACGAGCAGTACTTC.

The chain has TRBV5-4 and TRBJ2-3, with 14 nucleotides matching TRBD2. The trim removed 0 bases at V and 3 bases at J, leaving 9 bases unmatched. This CDR3 is 19 amino acids long. CDR1 is SGHNT and CDR2 is YYREEE in the germline V gene (reference sequence). The CDR3 coding sequence is TGTGCCAGCAGCTTGGCGGGGACTAGCGGGGGCGGGGGGACAGATACGCAGTATTTT. Translating gives CASSLAGTSGGGGTDTQYF.

The chain joins TRBV28 to TRBJ2-1, with 7 bases identical to TRBD2. CDR1 is MDHEN and CDR2 is SYDVKM in the germline V gene. The V gene end was trimmed by 3 bases and the J gene end by 12 bases; junction bases not matched to a gene: 5. The CDR3 runs 12 residues. The CDR3 is CASSFAAGRQFF. For the CDR3, the DNA is TGTGCCAGCAGTTTCGCAGCGGGACGGCAGTTCTTC. Filled out from reference TRBV28 and TRBJ2-1, the complete variable domain reads DVKVTQSSRYLVKRTGEKVFLECVQDMDHENMFWYRQDPGLGLRLIYFSYDVKMKEKGDIPEGYSVSREKKERFSLILESASTNQTSMYLCASSFAAGRQFFGPGTRLTVL.

The chain employs TRBV28 and TRBJ1-5, with 9 nucleotides matching TRBD1. Germline V gene sequence: CDR1 MDHEN, CDR2 SYDVKM. The junction had 3 bases not matched to a gene; V was cut back by 5 bases and J by 4 bases. The CDR3 runs 14 residues. The CDR3 sequence: CASSGTGQNQPQHF. The CDR3 DNA follows: TGTGCCAGCAGTGGGACAGGGCAGAATCAGCCCCAGCATTTT.

This chain connects TRBV2 to TRBJ2-2, with a tentative D call TRBD1 (6 bases). This CDR3 has 17 residues. Trimming removed 2 bases from V and 1 base from J, with 14 bases in between. Germline CDR1 reads SNHLY; CDR2 reads FYNNEI. CDR3 DNA: TGTGCCAGCAGTGAAAGTGGGACACAGAGGAACACCGGGGAGCTGTTTTTT. The encoded protein is CASSESGTQRNTGELFF. Full variable domain (remainder filled in from reference TRBV2 and TRBJ2-2): EPEVTQTPSHQVTQMGQEVILRCVPISNHLYFYWYRQILGQKVEFLVSFYNNEISEKSEIFDDQFSVERPDGSNFTLKIRSTKLEDSAMYFCASSESGTQRNTGELFFGEGSRLTVL.

In this sample, this clone turned up a few times. The CDR3 loop reads CASTLGVSDYNEQFF. The CDR3 DNA is TGTGCCAGCACCCTGGGAGTTAGCGACTACAATGAGCAGTTCTTC. The chain uses TRBV6-5 and TRBJ2-1; perhaps TRBD2 as D (5 bases). V gave up 7 bases and J gave up 3 bases, with 16 bases separating them. Germline V lookup: CDR1 MNHEY, CDR2 SVGAGI. The CDR3 extends over 15 amino acids.

V gene TRBV11-2 combines with J gene TRBJ1-1; D is possibly TRBD1 (6 bases). The germline V and J ends were trimmed by 5 bases and 0 bases, with 13 bases remaining between them. The CDR3 runs to 15 residues. Per the germline V gene, CDR1 is SGHAT and CDR2 is FQNNGV. Here the CDR3 DNA reads TGTGCCAGCAGCCCCGGGGACACTATGAACACTGAAGCTTTCTTT. Protein: CASSPGDTMNTEAFF.

A single count supports this clone. The chain joins TRBV6-5 to TRBJ1-1, with TRBD1 matching 8 bases. Germline V gives CDR1 MNHEY, CDR2 SVGAGI. This CDR3 comprises 15 residues. The V segment lost 2 bases and the J segment 1 base; nucleotides outside the gene matches: 3. The CDR3 spells CASSYDGQGNTEAFF. CDR3 nucleotide sequence: TGTGCCAGCAGTTACGACGGACAGGGGAACACTGAAGCTTTCTTT.

The chain uses TRBV4-2 and TRBJ2-1; 8 bases map to TRBD2. CDR3 size: 13 residues. With 0 bases clipped from V and 16 bases from J, the junction kept 8 bases outside the gene matches. Germline V gives CDR1 LGHNA, CDR2 YNFKEQ. CDR3 sequence reads: CASSQESLAGFFF. The CDR3, as DNA: TGTGCCAGCAGCCAAGAGAGCCTAGCGGGCTTTTTCTTC.